Given below is one T cell receptor beta chain in context. The antigen remains unidentified. Primers included in the PCR were 60 Vbeta and 13 Jbeta primers. Clones were read by immunoSEQ multiplex PCR, and TCRdb kept only the in-frame ones, dropping some. In the table there are some 130,000 clones, roughly 82% of which are singletons. The data were obtained in a study of cytomegalovirus exposure and HLA in healthy donors. The CDR3 runs 20 residues. V was shortened by 3 bases and J by 0 bases, with 24 bases between the two germline ends. Per the germline V gene, CDR1 is MDHEN and CDR2 is SYDVKM. Study-level findings and limits: Published work reported that the classifier diagnosed cytomegalovirus status with high specificity and sensitivity. The authors later linked a missense DCLRE1C variant to TCR beta V- and J-gene trimming. Analysis performed later showed TCR beta chains linked to HLA being more clonally expanded than equally common others.

The V and J genes are TRBV28 and TRBJ1-5; D unclear. The clonotype was recovered from a man aged 50 or older in good health and CMV-seronegative. The sequencing sample was made of PBMCs. This CDR3 reads CASSLRIGLGGRVSNQPQHF. The CDR3 bases are TGTGCCAGCAGTTTGAGGATTGGGTTAGGAGGGAGGGTTAGCAATCAGCCCCAGCATTTT.